This TCR beta chain derives from a study of blood T cell repertoires in COVID-19. Generated by immunoSEQ multiplex PCR, the TCRdb table keeps only in-frame clones and is missing some. The data contain 200,000 to 250,000 clones, 80% to 85% of them singletons. Trimming took off 8 bases at V and 6 bases at J, with 8 bases between the two ends. The CDR3 runs 11 residues. The sequencing sample was made of peripheral blood. The chain recombines TRBV12-3 or TRBV12-4 with TRBJ2-1; D ambiguous. This clonotype was obtained from a woman aged 80 or over with COVID-19, enrolled during active disease. In DNA form, the CDR3 reads TGTGCCAGCCTCTCAGGCAATGAGCAGTTCTTC. Translated, it gives CASLSGNEQFF.